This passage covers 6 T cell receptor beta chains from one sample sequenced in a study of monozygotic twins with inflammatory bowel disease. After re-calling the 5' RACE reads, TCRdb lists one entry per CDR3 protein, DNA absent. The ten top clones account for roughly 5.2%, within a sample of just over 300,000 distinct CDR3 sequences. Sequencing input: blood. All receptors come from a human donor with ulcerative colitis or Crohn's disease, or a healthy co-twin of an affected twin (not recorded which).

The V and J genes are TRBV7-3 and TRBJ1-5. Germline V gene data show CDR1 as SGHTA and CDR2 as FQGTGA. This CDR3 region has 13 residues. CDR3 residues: CASSQGSNQPQHF.

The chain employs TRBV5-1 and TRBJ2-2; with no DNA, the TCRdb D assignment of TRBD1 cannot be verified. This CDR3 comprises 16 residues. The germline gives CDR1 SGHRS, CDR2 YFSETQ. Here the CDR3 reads CASSPPGQGPTGELFF.

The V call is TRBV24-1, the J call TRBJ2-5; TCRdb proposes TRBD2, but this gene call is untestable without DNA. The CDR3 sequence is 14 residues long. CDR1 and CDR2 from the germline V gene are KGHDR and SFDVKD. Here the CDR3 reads CATSSGTLQETQYF.

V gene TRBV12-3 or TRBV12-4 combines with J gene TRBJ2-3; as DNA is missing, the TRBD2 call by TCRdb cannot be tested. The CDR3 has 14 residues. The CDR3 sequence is CASSLGLAGTTQYF.

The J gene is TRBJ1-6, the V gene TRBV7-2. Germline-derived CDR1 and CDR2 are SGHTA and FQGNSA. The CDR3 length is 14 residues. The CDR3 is CASNPGGSNSPLHF.

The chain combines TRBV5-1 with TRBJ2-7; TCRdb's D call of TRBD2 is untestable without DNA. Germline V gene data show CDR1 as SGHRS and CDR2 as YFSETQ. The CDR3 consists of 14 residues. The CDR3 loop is CASSLGRGGREQYF.